These 23 T cell receptor beta chains were sequenced from one sample in a study of response to subunit inactivated influenza vaccine. TCRdb processed the RT-PCR reads anew with MiXCR; each CDR3 protein has one entry. The data hold more than 450,000 distinct CDR3 sequences, with 6.5% to 8% observed a single time. Sequences were derived from PBMCs from blood, sampled around 25 months after vaccination. Receptor source: a man between 45 and 75 years old who received an inactivated influenza vaccine.

This clonotype appeared many times. The chain uses TRBV2 and TRBJ2-2, with TRBD1 matching 8 bases. Germline CDR1 SNHLY, CDR2 FYNNEI. Trimming at V came to 2 bases and at J to 12 bases, leaving 8 bases not matched to a gene. CDR3 length: 14 residues. The CDR3 sequence is CASSERQGIAKLFF. In DNA, the CDR3 is TGTGCCAGCAGTGAACGACAGGGGATCGCGAAGCTGTTTTTT.

This clonotype was seen at least ten times. V usage is TRBV6-1 and J usage is TRBJ2-6, with D possibly matching TRBD2 (5 bases). The ends were cut back, 8 bases at V and 8 bases at J, with 13 bases in the middle. The CDR3 extends over 13 amino acids. The germline V gene has CDR1 MNHNS and CDR2 SASEGT. The CDR3 coding sequence is TGTGCCAGCTTGAGGGAAGGGTCCAACGTCCTGACTTTC. Translation gives CASLREGSNVLTF.

The chain uses TRBV9 and TRBJ1-1; weak D call: TRBD1 (6 bases). Trimming stripped 0 bases from V and 6 bases from J, with 15 bases between. Germline V CDR1 and CDR2: SGDLS, YYNGEE. The CDR3 has 15 residues. The DNA of the CDR3 is TGTGCCAGCAGCGTAGGAGGGGGTTTCAGGGCTGAAGCTTTCTTT. Its translation: CASSVGGGFRAEAFF.

There are many counts of this clonotype. This rearrangement joins TRBV20-1 to TRBJ2-1, with D maybe TRBD2 (6 bases). The CDR3 sequence is 15 residues long. Germline-derived CDR1 and CDR2 are DFQATT and SNEGSKA (reference sequence). Deletions cut 0 bases from V and 10 bases from J, with 19 bases between. The DNA for the CDR3 is TGCAGTGCTAGAGATTTGCGGGGAGCCCACAGGGAGCAGTTCTTC. Translated, it gives CSARDLRGAHREQFF.

This clonotype was picked up many times. The V gene is TRBV28, the J gene TRBJ2-3; D unresolved. Trimming took 4 bases from V and 2 from J, leaving 22 bases between them. Germline assignment: CDR1 MDHEN and CDR2 SYDVKM. The CDR3 runs to 18 residues. DNA for the CDR3: TGTGCCAGCAGTTCCTCGCTAGAGACGGTTTCATTCACAGATACGCAGTATTTT. It translates to CASSSSLETVSFTDTQYF.

The CDR3 DNA sequence: TGTGCCAGCAGCCTCGGACTAGCTAAGTACTTC. Encoded protein: CASSLGLAKYF. This chain connects TRBV11-2 to TRBJ2-5; 8 bases line up with TRBD2. Germline assignment: CDR1 SGHAT and CDR2 FQNNGV. V was clipped by 5 bases and J by 12 bases; unmatched bases: 5. This CDR3 is 11 amino acids long.

The rearrangement uses TRBV12-3 or TRBV12-4 and TRBJ2-7; 12 bases agree with TRBD1. V shed 3 bases, J shed 3 bases, and the junction held 3 bases outside the gene matches. This CDR3 region has 15 residues. The CDR3 loop reads CASSFGTGGFYEQYF. The DNA of the CDR3 is TGTGCCAGCAGTTTCGGGACAGGGGGCTTCTACGAGCAGTACTTC.

This clonotype was counted only a few times. This chain links TRBV7-9 with TRBJ1-4; unclear D gene. Trimming took 6 bases from V and 7 from J, leaving 12 bases between them. Looked up from germline, CDR1 is SEHNR and CDR2 is FQNEAQ (reference sequence). The CDR3 is 13 amino acids. CDR3 nucleotides: TGTGCCAGCAGTGTAATCCTAAGTGAAAAACTGTTTTTT. Protein sequence: CASSVILSEKLFF.

The gene calls are TRBV20-1 and TRBJ2-1, with D maybe TRBD1 (5 bases). Germline V gives CDR1 DFQATT, CDR2 SNEGSKA (reference sequence). V shed 5 bases and J shed 1 base, with 21 bases lying between them. This CDR3 is 17 amino acids long. CDR3: CSAPDLGARISYNEQFF. The CDR3, as DNA: TGCAGTGCTCCGGACCTAGGGGCTAGAATTTCCTACAATGAGCAGTTCTTC.

This clonotype was counted only a few times. V gene TRBV12-3 or TRBV12-4 combines with J gene TRBJ1-2; D call uncertain. This CDR3 region has 16 residues. Trimming took 6 bases from V and 11 from J, leaving 28 bases between them. CDR3 DNA: TGTGCCAGCAGCTCGGCGGTTCACAGCCAAACCCAGAGGTACACCTTC. It is translated as CASSSAVHSQTQRYTF.

This clonotype occurred many times. The V and J genes are TRBV5-1 and TRBJ2-5; 10 bases are a match to TRBD2. Germline V gene data show CDR1 as SGHRS and CDR2 as YFSETQ. The length of the CDR3 is 15 residues. J was trimmed by 2 bases and V by 4 bases; bases with no gene match: 5. CDR3 protein: CASSTASGRQETQYF. The CDR3 region has the DNA TGCGCCAGCAGCACCGCTAGCGGGAGACAAGAGACCCAGTACTTC. The full variable domain, in which reference TRBV5-1 and TRBJ2-5 provide the parts outside the CDR3, is KAGVTQTPRYLIKTRGQQVTLSCSPISGHRSVSWYQQTPGQGLQFLFEYFSETQRNKGNFPGRFSGRQFSNSRSEMNVSTLELGDSALYLCASSTASGRQETQYFGPGTRLLVL.

The chain couples TRBV20-1 to TRBJ2-5; weak D call: TRBD2 (6 bases). V lost 0 bases, J lost 5 bases, and 16 bases lay in between. Looked up from germline, CDR1 is DFQATT and CDR2 is SNEGSKA (reference sequence). This CDR3 has 15 amino acids. In nucleotides, the CDR3 is TGCAGTGCTAGAGACCCTTCGGGGGATGGGGAGACCCAGTACTTC. Residues: CSARDPSGDGETQYF.

This clonotype showed up many times. This sequence joins TRBV29-1 and TRBJ2-5; D is uncertain. Germline V CDR1 and CDR2: SQVTM, ANQGSEA. This CDR3 is built from 10 residues. V was pared by 7 bases and J by 5 bases, with 8 bases between. CDR3 sequence reads: CSAFLETQYF. Here the CDR3 DNA reads TGCAGCGCCTTCCTCGAGACCCAGTACTTC.

In the case of this clonotype: Germline is not matched at one junction end, which may reflect a read error. The chain is built from TRBV20-1 and TRBJ2-4; D is unresolved. CDR3 length equals 16 residues. CDR1 and CDR2 (germline): DFQATT, SNEGSKA (reference sequence). The CDR3 spells CCARDREGRAKNIQYF. The CDR3 nucleotides are TGCTGTGCTAGAGATCGAGAAGGTCGGGCCAAAAACATTCAGTACTTC.

This clonotype was recorded many times. The chain has TRBV5-1 and TRBJ2-3, with 10 nucleotides matching TRBD1. Trimming cost V 5 bases and J 2 bases; bases outside gene matches: 8. The CDR3 runs 16 residues. CDR1 and CDR2 from the germline V gene are SGHRS and YFSETQ. The CDR3 bases are TGCGCCAGCAGAGCACCGGGACAGGGGATCACAGATACGCAGTATTTT. Encoded protein: CASRAPGQGITDTQYF.

This clonotype was detected only a few times. This rearrangement joins TRBV10-3 to TRBJ2-7; D unclear. The germline gives CDR1 ENHRY, CDR2 SYGVKD. The CDR3 runs to 13 residues. The V end lost 5 bases, the J end lost 2 bases, and 10 bases lay between the germline ends. The CDR3 sequence: CAISLTLTYEQYF. CDR3 sequence (DNA): TGTGCCATCAGTCTGACACTAACCTACGAGCAGTACTTC.

A few counts support this clonotype. The V and J genes are TRBV5-1 and TRBJ1-1; D ambiguous. The CDR3 length is 13 residues. V lost 0 bases and J lost 7, with 10 bases in between. Looked up from germline, CDR1 is SGHRS and CDR2 is YFSETQ. In DNA form, the CDR3 reads TGCGCCAGCAGCTTGGCCGACGGTGATGAAGCTTTCTTT. Its protein product is CASSLADGDEAFF.

This clonotype was detected ten times or more. The rearrangement joins TRBV11-1 to TRBJ1-2; D remains unclear. The CDR3 loop spans 15 amino acids. Trimming left V 4 bases short and J 0 bases short, with 12 bases between. The germline V gene has CDR1 SGHAT and CDR2 FQDESV (reference sequence). The CDR3 spells CASSSYRESNYGYTF. The CDR3 DNA reads as TGTGCCAGCAGCTCCTACAGAGAATCTAACTATGGCTACACCTTC.

Comment on this clonotype: The junction differs from germline at one of its ends, possibly a read error. The chain has TRBV28 and TRBJ2-1; no definite D call. Per germline, CDR1 MDHEN and CDR2 SYDVKM. The CDR3 is 16 amino acids. In DNA, the CDR3 is TGTGCCAGCAGCTACCCGTTTGGTCTTGGCCCCAATGGGCAGTTCTTC. Protein sequence: CASSYPFGLGPNGQFF.

The sample holds many counts of this clonotype. The chain is built from TRBV3-1 and TRBJ2-2, with D hard to call. The CDR3 loop spans 14 amino acids. Trimming cost V 2 bases and J 2 bases, with 6 bases left between them. Germline CDR1 reads LGHDT; CDR2 reads YNNKEL (reference sequence). The CDR3: CASSQPGNTGELFF. Here the CDR3 DNA reads TGTGCCAGCAGCCAACCCGGCAACACCGGGGAGCTGTTTTTT.

The chain employs TRBV20-1 and TRBJ1-6; no reliable D call. Germline V CDR1 and CDR2: DFQATT, SNEGSKA (reference sequence). The CDR3 sequence is 13 residues long. Trimming shortened V by 6 bases and J by 7 bases, and 13 bases separated the two germline ends. The DNA of the CDR3 is TGCAGTGCCGCAGGCTTCGAGAATTCACCCCTCCACTTT. This encodes CSAAGFENSPLHF.

This clonotype has ten or more counts. V and J are TRBV12-3 or TRBV12-4 and TRBJ2-1, with 11 bases matching TRBD2. The J segment lost 8 bases and the V segment lost 1 base, leaving 4 bases of the junction unmatched. The CDR3 spans 15 residues. The CDR3 region has the DNA TGTGCCAGCAGTTTAGATGGGACTAGCGGCGATGAGCAGTTCTTC. Its protein product is CASSLDGTSGDEQFF.

This clonotype was seen repeatedly, ten times or more. The chain is built from TRBV5-1 and TRBJ1-1; D may be TRBD1 (6 bases). The V end was cut by 0 bases, the J end by 5 bases, with 11 bases between. This CDR3 contains 14 residues. Germline V gene data show CDR1 as SGHRS and CDR2 as YFSETQ. CDR3 loop: CASSLEGGRTEAFF. In DNA, the CDR3 is TGCGCCAGCAGCTTGGAAGGGGGAAGGACTGAAGCTTTCTTT.